Sequencing of this T cell receptor beta chain was carried out in a study of Tregs in tolerant kidney transplant recipients. Regarding the study as a whole: Tregs expanded with activated donor B cells seemed most donor-specific. Findings come from small patient numbers and require larger validation.

Remarks on this clone: What it binds is unknown.

Germline values: CDR1 LNHDA, CDR2 SQIVND (reference sequence). V was clipped by 6 bases and J by 5 bases, with 14 bases between them. The CDR3 contains 14 residues. Generated by immunoSEQ multiplex PCR, the TCRdb table keeps only in-frame clones and is missing some. The sample includes roughly 49,000 clones, roughly nine tenths of them seen just once. The sequenced sample was Tregs from blood. This rearrangement joins TRBV19 to TRBJ2-4; D assignment may be TRBD1 or TRBD2 (6 bases each). The source of this sequence is a human donor in good health. The CDR3, as DNA: TGTGCCAGTAGCCGAGGGGGGCCGGAAAACATTCAGTACTTC. Amino acid sequence: CASSRGGPENIQYF.